Each of the 18 T cell receptor beta chains below was sequenced from the same sample in a study of blood T cell repertoires in COVID-19. Using immunoSEQ multiplex PCR, the repertoire was profiled, and TCRdb retains in-frame clones only, with some absent. Of 200,000 to 300,000 clones in the sample, over 80% were seen once. Sequenced sample: peripheral blood. These receptor sequences come from a human donor in a cohort sampled during active COVID-19.

The rearrangement joins TRBV11-3 to TRBJ2-7, with 9 bases aligning to TRBD1. V gave up 1 base and J gave up 3 bases; unmatched junction bases: 4. Germline assignment: CDR1 SGHNT and CDR2 YENEEA. This CDR3 is 15 amino acids long. The CDR3 loop is CASSLAGTGSYEQYF. The CDR3 region has the DNA TGTGCCAGCAGCTTAGCCGGGACAGGGAGCTACGAGCAGTACTTC.

The V call is TRBV10-3, the J call TRBJ2-5; TRBD1 matches 7 bases. The CDR3 has 13 amino acids. Germline CDR1 reads ENHRY; CDR2 reads SYGVKD. V lost 7 bases, J lost 5 bases, and 7 bases stayed unmatched. CDR3 region: CAITRGFGETQYF. The CDR3 DNA is TGTGCCATCACCAGGGGGTTCGGGGAGACCCAGTACTTC.

Only a few counts were recorded for this clone. The gene calls are TRBV25-1 and TRBJ1-1; 7 bases line up with TRBD1. V trimming: 3 bases; J trimming: 1 base; junction bases outside the gene matches: 5. This CDR3 has 15 residues. In germline, CDR1 is MGHDK, CDR2 SYGVNS. CDR3 in DNA: TGTGCCAGCAGTGACTCCAGGACAGGGAACACTGAAGCTTTCTTT. Translating it yields CASSDSRTGNTEAFF.

The genes are TRBV6-5 and TRBJ2-3, with 7 bases fitting TRBD2. The germline gives CDR1 MNHEY, CDR2 SVGAGI. J lost 0 bases, V lost 6 bases, and 6 bases had no gene match. CDR3 length equals 15 residues. The CDR3 here is CASRVSGVSTDTQYF. The CDR3 nucleotides are TGTGCCAGCAGGGTGAGCGGGGTGAGCACAGATACGCAGTATTTT.

The gene calls are TRBV5-4 and TRBJ1-4, with 10 nucleotides matching TRBD1. Germline V gives CDR1 SGHNT, CDR2 YYREEE (reference sequence). V shed 5 bases and J 4 bases; nucleotides not matched to a gene: 2. CDR3 length equals 14 residues. Here the CDR3 DNA reads TGTGCCAGCAGGGGGACAGGGGATAATGAAAAACTGTTTTTT. It yields the protein CASRGTGDNEKLFF.

Remarks on this clone: Its ends do not fully match the called genes, so a read error is possible. J is TRBJ2-5 and V is TRBV2; 14 nucleotides line up with TRBD2. The CDR3 has 15 residues. The germline V gene has CDR1 SNHLY and CDR2 FYNNEI. The CDR3 protein is CASSEGTSGGKTQYF. CDR3 bases: TGTGCCAGCAGCGAAGGGACTAGCGGGGGAAAGACCCAGTACTTC.

This chain uses TRBV27 with TRBJ1-2; 9 bases agree with TRBD1. Germline CDR1 MNHEY, CDR2 SMNVEV (reference sequence). CDR3 length: 15 residues. Trimming took 7 bases from V and 4 from J; bases not matched to a gene: 10. The CDR3, as DNA: TGTGCCAGCACCCCGGACAGGGGCCTTGTCTATGGCTACACCTTC. It codes for CASTPDRGLVYGYTF.

The rearrangement joins TRBV19 to TRBJ2-2; possible D gene TRBD1, 6 bases. Deletions cut 10 bases from V and 5 bases from J, with 17 bases between. CDR1 is LNHDA, CDR2 SQIVND, per germline (reference sequence). The CDR3 loop spans 14 amino acids. CDR3 DNA sequence: TGTGCCACCTCAGGGGAATTGAATACCGGGGAGCTGTTTTTT. Amino acid sequence: CATSGELNTGELFF.

This clone has just one count. V usage is TRBV5-1 and J usage is TRBJ2-1; TRBD2 might be the D (5 bases). This CDR3 contains 15 residues. Germline V lookup: CDR1 SGHRS, CDR2 YFSETQ. V shed 4 bases and J shed 4 bases, with 15 bases lying between them. CDR3 coding DNA: TGCGCCAGCAGCCTCGAACCTCGGGGATACAATGAGCAGTTCTTC. Encoded protein: CASSLEPRGYNEQFF.

The genes are TRBV19 and TRBJ1-1; 9 nucleotides agree with TRBD1. There are 13 residues in the CDR3. After removal of 9 bases from V and 1 base from J, the junction contained 3 bases not matched to a gene. The V gene's germline CDR1 is LNHDA and CDR2 SQIVND (reference sequence). As DNA, the CDR3 is TGTGCCAGACCGGACAGGGGGAACACTGAAGCTTTCTTT. Its protein is CARPDRGNTEAFF.

This chain joins TRBV2 and TRBJ2-7, with 8 bases lining up with TRBD2. J lost 0 bases, V lost 7 bases, and 5 bases had no gene match. Germline values: CDR1 SNHLY, CDR2 FYNNEI. CDR3 length: 14 amino acids. CDR3 sequence reads: CASTVAGFSYEQYF. The CDR3 DNA is TGTGCCAGCACCGTAGCGGGGTTCTCCTACGAGCAGTACTTC.

The chain combines TRBV6-5 with TRBJ2-1; no clear D gene. Germline loops: CDR1 MNHEY, CDR2 SVGAGI. This CDR3 spans 12 amino acids. Trimming took 6 bases from V and 0 from J, leaving 3 bases between them. The CDR3 nucleotides read TGTGCCAGCAGGAGCTCCTACAATGAGCAGTTCTTC. As protein: CASRSSYNEQFF.

V and J are TRBV5-1 and TRBJ2-7, with 7 positions matching TRBD1. J lost 6 bases, V lost 6 bases, and 9 bases had no gene match. The germline V gene has CDR1 SGHRS and CDR2 YFSETQ. This CDR3 is built from 13 residues. CDR3 protein: CASTAGGSGEQYF. The CDR3 nucleotides are TGCGCCAGCACCGCAGGGGGTTCGGGCGAGCAGTACTTC.

This chain uses TRBV18 with TRBJ2-3; 9 nucleotides match TRBD2. Germline CDR1 is KGHSH and CDR2 is LQKENI. The CDR3 covers 15 residues. Unmatched junction bases numbered 7, after V lost 3 bases and J lost 6 bases. The CDR3 is CASSPPGLAPDTQYF. Here the CDR3 DNA reads TGTGCCAGCTCACCTCCGGGACTAGCACCCGATACGCAGTATTTT.

This clone was seen many times. This chain joins TRBV6-1 and TRBJ2-7, with 9 bases aligning to TRBD1. CDR1 is MNHNS and CDR2 is SASEGT in the germline V gene. This CDR3 comprises 15 residues. V shed 2 bases, J shed 3 bases, and the junction held 5 bases outside the gene matches. CDR3 amino acids: CASSESRDRVYEQYF. The CDR3 nucleotides are TGTGCCAGCAGTGAATCCCGGGACAGGGTCTACGAGCAGTACTTC.

This clone has more than one count but fewer than ten. The chain combines TRBV29-1 with TRBJ1-2; 12 nucleotides line up with TRBD1. V lost 4 bases and J lost 10; bases outside the gene matches: 13. Germline CDR1 is SQVTM and CDR2 is ANQGSEA. This CDR3 is 15 amino acids long. Here the CDR3 DNA reads TGCAGCGTTGCAGGCGGGGGACAGGGGGCTTTAACCTACACCTTC. Residues: CSVAGGGQGALTYTF.

The gene calls are TRBV7-8 and TRBJ2-1, with TRBD2 identical over 15 bases. This CDR3 spans 16 amino acids. Germline V CDR1 and CDR2: SGHVS, FQNEAQ. The V segment lost 5 bases and the J segment 8 bases; nucleotides outside the gene matches: 7. CDR3 in amino acids: CASSRGTSGGRDEQFF. The CDR3 bases are TGTGCCAGCAGCCGAGGGACTAGCGGGGGGAGGGATGAGCAGTTCTTC.

As concerns this clone: Other DNA sequences from this sample encode an identical CDR3 as well. The chain links TRBV19 to TRBJ2-3, with TRBD1 as a possible D gene (6 bases). Trimming took off 2 bases at V and 2 bases at J, with 14 bases between the two ends. The CDR3 is 16 residues long. Germline V gene lookup returns CDR1 LNHDA and CDR2 SQIVND (reference sequence). DNA of the CDR3: TGTGCCAGTAGTATATTAGGCAGGGGATTCACAGATACGCAGTATTTT. Protein: CASSILGRGFTDTQYF.